This TCR beta chain was retrieved from a study of cytomegalovirus exposure and HLA in healthy donors. Background on the study: T cells numbering around 190 million yielded more than 100 million unique TCR beta sequences in an earlier analysis.

Whole-study results and caveats: Later analysis demonstrated an association between a missense DCLRE1C variant and TCR beta V- and J-gene trimming. In an earlier analysis, productive rearrangement rates for most beta V segments clustered near 87% or 30%. Relative to the approximately 670-donor mean, N-insertions were reportedly fewer in an Asian-associated ancestry cluster in a later analysis.

Germline V gene data show CDR1 as SGHKS and CDR2 as YYEKEE (reference sequence). The length of the CDR3 is 16 residues. The V and J ends lost 0 bases and 5 bases respectively, with 17 bases between them. PCR used 60 Vbeta primers and 13 Jbeta primers. Clones were sequenced by immunoSEQ multiplex PCR, and TCRdb holds only the in-frame ones, with some missing. The table lists approximately 77,000 clones, 65% to 80% of them singletons. In the case of this clone: Antigen: not known.

V usage is TRBV5-5 and J usage is TRBJ1-2, with TRBD1 as a possible D gene (5 bases). The sample was PBMCs. The receptor was derived from a male donor in good health and CMV-seropositive. The CDR3 reads CASSLGSGPSRYGYTF. The CDR3, as DNA: TGTGCCAGCAGCTTGGGTTCAGGGCCCAGCCGATATGGCTACACCTTC.